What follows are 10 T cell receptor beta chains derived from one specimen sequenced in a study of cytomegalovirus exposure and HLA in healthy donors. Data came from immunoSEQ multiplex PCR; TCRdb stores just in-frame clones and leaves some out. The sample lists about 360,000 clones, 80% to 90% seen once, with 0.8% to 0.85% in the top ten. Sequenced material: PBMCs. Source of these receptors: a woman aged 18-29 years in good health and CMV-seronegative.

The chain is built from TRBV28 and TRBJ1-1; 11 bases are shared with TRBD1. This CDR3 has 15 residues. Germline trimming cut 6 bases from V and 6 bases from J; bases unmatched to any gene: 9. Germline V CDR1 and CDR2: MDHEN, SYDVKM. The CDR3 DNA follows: TGTGCCAGCAGGGGAGGGGGACAGGGGGGACCTGAAGCTTTCTTT. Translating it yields CASRGGGQGGPEAFF. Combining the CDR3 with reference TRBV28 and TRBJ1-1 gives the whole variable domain DVKVTQSSRYLVKRTGEKVFLECVQDMDHENMFWYRQDPGLGLRLIYFSYDVKMKEKGDIPEGYSVSREKKERFSLILESASTNQTSMYLCASRGGGQGGPEAFFGQGTRLTVV.

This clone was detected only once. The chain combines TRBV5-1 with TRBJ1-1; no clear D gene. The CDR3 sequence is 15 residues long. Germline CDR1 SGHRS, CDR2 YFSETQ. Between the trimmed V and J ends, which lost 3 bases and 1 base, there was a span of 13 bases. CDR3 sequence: CASSWSSGANTEAFF. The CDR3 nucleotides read TGCGCCAGCAGCTGGTCTTCGGGAGCGAACACTGAAGCTTTCTTT.

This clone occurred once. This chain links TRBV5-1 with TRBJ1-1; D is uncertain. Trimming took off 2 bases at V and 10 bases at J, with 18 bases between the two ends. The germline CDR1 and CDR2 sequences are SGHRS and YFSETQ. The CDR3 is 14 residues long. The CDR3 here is CASSLRDAGGRAFF. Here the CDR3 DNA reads TGCGCCAGCAGCTTACGGGATGCCGGAGGGAGAGCTTTCTTT. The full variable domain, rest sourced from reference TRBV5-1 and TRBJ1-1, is KAGVTQTPRYLIKTRGQQVTLSCSPISGHRSVSWYQQTPGQGLQFLFEYFSETQRNKGNFPGRFSGRQFSNSRSEMNVSTLELGDSALYLCASSLRDAGGRAFFGQGTRLTVV.

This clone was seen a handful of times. DNA for the CDR3: TGTGCCTGGGTCATGGGACAGGGCTTTGGCTACACCTTC. Amino acid sequence: CAWVMGQGFGYTF. V usage is TRBV30 and J usage is TRBJ1-2, with 9 bases lining up with TRBD1. CDR1 and CDR2 from the germline V gene are GTSNPN and SVGIG (reference sequence). The CDR3 has 13 amino acids. With 5 bases clipped from V and 7 bases from J, the junction kept 8 bases outside the gene matches.

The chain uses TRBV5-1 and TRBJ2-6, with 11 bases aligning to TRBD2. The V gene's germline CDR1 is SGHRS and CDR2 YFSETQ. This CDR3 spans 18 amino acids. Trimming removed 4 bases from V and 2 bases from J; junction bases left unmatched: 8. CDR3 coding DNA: TGCGCCAGCAGCCCTCGACTAGCGGGAAGCGCTGGGGCCAACGTCCTGACTTTC. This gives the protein CASSPRLAGSAGANVLTF.

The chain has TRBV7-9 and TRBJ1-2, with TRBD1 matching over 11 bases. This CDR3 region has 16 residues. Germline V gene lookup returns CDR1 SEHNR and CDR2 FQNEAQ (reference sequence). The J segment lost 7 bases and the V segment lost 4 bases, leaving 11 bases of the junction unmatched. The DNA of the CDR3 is TGTGCCAGCAGCTCCCCCGGGACAGGGGGAGCAGCTGGCTACACCTTC. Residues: CASSSPGTGGAAGYTF. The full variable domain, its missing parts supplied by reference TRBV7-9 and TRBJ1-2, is DTGVSQNPRHKITKRGQNVTFRCDPISEHNRLYWYRQTLGQGPEFLTYFQNEAQLEKSRLLSDRFSAERPKGSFSTLEIQRTEQGDSAMYLCASSSPGTGGAAGYTFGSGTRLTVV.

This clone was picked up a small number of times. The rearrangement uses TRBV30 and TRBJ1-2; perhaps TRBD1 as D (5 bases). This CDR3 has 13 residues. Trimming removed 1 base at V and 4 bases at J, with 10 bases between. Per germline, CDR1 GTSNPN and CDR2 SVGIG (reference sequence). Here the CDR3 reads CAWSGVGLYGYTF. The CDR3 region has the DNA TGTGCCTGGAGTGGGGTGGGGCTCTATGGCTACACCTTC. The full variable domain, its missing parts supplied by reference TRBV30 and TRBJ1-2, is SQTIHQWPATLVQPVGSPLSLECTVEGTSNPNLYWYRQAAGRGLQLLFYSVGIGQISSEVPQNLSASRPQDRQFILSSKKLLLSDSGFYLCAWSGVGLYGYTFGSGTRLTVV.

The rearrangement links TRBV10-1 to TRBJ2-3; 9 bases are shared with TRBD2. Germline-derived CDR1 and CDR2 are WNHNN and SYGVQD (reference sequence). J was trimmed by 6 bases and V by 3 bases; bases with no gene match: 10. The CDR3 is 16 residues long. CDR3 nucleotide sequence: TGCGCCAGCAGTGATCGTTCGGGACTAGCAACCGATACGCAGTATTTT. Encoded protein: CASSDRSGLATDTQYF.

The DNA of the CDR3 is TGTGCCAGCAGTGAATCCGGGGAAAGCAATCAGCCCCAGCATTTT. This gives the protein CASSESGESNQPQHF. The rearrangement links TRBV2 to TRBJ1-5; the D is unclear. The ends were cut back, 2 bases at V and 1 base at J, with 9 bases in the middle. Germline CDR1 SNHLY, CDR2 FYNNEI. The CDR3 covers 15 residues. Complete variable domain (other parts from reference TRBV2 and TRBJ1-5): EPEVTQTPSHQVTQMGQEVILRCVPISNHLYFYWYRQILGQKVEFLVSFYNNEISEKSEIFDDQFSVERPDGSNFTLKIRSTKLEDSAMYFCASSESGESNQPQHFGDGTRLSIL.

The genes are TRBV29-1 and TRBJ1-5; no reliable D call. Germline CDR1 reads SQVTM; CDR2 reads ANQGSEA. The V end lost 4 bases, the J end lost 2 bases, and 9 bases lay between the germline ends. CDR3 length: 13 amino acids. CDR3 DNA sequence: TGCAGCGTTGGGTCTAATGGCAATCAGCCCCAGCATTTT. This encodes CSVGSNGNQPQHF.